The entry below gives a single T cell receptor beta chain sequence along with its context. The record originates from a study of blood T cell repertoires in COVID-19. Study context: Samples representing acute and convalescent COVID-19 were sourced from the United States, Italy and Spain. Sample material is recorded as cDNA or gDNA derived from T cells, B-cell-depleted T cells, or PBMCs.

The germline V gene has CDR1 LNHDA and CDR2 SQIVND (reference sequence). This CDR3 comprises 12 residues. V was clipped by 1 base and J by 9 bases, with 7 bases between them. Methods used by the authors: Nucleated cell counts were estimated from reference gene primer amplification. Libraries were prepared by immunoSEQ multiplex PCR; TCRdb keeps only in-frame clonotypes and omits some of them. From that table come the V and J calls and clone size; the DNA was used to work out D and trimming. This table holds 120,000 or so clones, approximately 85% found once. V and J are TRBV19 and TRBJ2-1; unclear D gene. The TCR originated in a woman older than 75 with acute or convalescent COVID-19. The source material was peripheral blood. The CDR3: CASSIGGAEQFF. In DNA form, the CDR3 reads TGTGCCAGTAGTATAGGCGGTGCTGAGCAGTTCTTC.